One and the same sample provided the 14 T cell receptor beta chains below, sequenced in a study of response to subunit inactivated influenza vaccine. TCRdb reprocessed the RT-PCR reads with MiXCR, giving one entry per CDR3 protein. The sample comprises 530,000 or so distinct CDR3 sequences, approximately 14% of which are singletons, and over 8.5% rests with the top ten. The sample here was PBMCs from blood, taken 12 days after vaccination. The receptors were gathered from a man in his fifties or sixties who received an inactivated influenza vaccine.

This rearrangement joins TRBV28 to TRBJ2-7; 9 positions agree with TRBD1. Germline trimming cut 6 bases from V and 3 bases from J; bases unmatched to any gene: 6. Per the germline V gene, CDR1 is MDHEN and CDR2 is SYDVKM. The CDR3 has 14 amino acids. In DNA, the CDR3 is TGTGCCAGCAGGCCCGGGACAGGGAACTACGAGCAGTACTTC. As protein: CASRPGTGNYEQYF.

At least ten counts were recorded for this clonotype. The CDR3 nucleotides read TGTGCCACCTCTGGGACTAGCGGGAGTAATGAGCAGTTCTTC. Its protein product is CATSGTSGSNEQFF. The chain links TRBV24-1 to TRBJ2-1, with TRBD2 matching over 14 bases. The CDR3 totals 14 residues. With V trimmed by 9 bases and J by 7 bases, 4 bases remained unmatched. Germline loops: CDR1 KGHDR, CDR2 SFDVKD.

This chain uses TRBV28 with TRBJ2-7; 7 positions agree with TRBD2. V was pared by 7 bases and J by 0 bases, with 6 bases of the junction left unmatched. The CDR3 totals 14 residues. Germline V CDR1 and CDR2: MDHEN, SYDVKM. Written as DNA, the CDR3 is TGTGCCAGCACAGGCGGGAGTATCTCCTACGAGCAGTACTTC. Protein product: CASTGGSISYEQYF.

The V call is TRBV7-2, the J call TRBJ1-1; a possible D gene is TRBD1 (5 bases). The CDR3 covers 14 residues. Trimming cost V 1 base and J 4 bases, with 10 bases left between them. Germline-derived CDR1 and CDR2 are SGHTA and FQGNSA. The CDR3 loop is CASSLGRGTTEAFF. The CDR3 DNA follows: TGTGCCAGCAGCTTAGGGAGAGGGACCACTGAAGCTTTCTTT.

The V call is TRBV7-9, the J call TRBJ2-1; a weak D match, TRBD1 (6 bases). Trimming took 1 base from V and 6 from J, leaving 10 bases between them. Germline V gene data show CDR1 as SEHNR and CDR2 as FQNEAQ (reference sequence). There are 14 residues in the CDR3. CDR3 bases: TGTGCCAGCAGCTTAGGGGGGCTACCCAATGAGCAGTTCTTC. It codes for CASSLGGLPNEQFF. Full variable domain (outside the CDR3, taken from reference TRBV7-9 and TRBJ2-1): DTGVSQNPRHKITKRGQNVTFRCDPISEHNRLYWYRQTLGQGPEFLTYFQNEAQLEKSRLLSDRFSAERPKGSFSTLEIQRTEQGDSAMYLCASSLGGLPNEQFFGPGTRLTVL.

The rearrangement links TRBV5-1 to TRBJ2-1, with a tentative D call TRBD2 (5 bases). This CDR3 is 15 amino acids long. Deletions cut 0 bases from V and 9 bases from J, with 16 bases between. CDR1 and CDR2 from the germline V gene are SGHRS and YFSETQ. CDR3 residues: CASSLGVGGWGEQFF. DNA of the CDR3: TGCGCCAGCAGCTTGGGTGTAGGCGGGTGGGGTGAGCAGTTCTTC.

The rearrangement joins TRBV7-9 to TRBJ1-4; 7 bases agree with TRBD1. With V trimmed by 5 bases and J by 3 bases, 12 bases remained unmatched. The CDR3 has 17 residues. Looked up from germline, CDR1 is SEHNR and CDR2 is FQNEAQ (reference sequence). DNA for the CDR3: TGTGCCAGCAGCCGGACTACAGGGGCCGTCGCTAATGAAAAACTGTTTTTT. Translating it yields CASSRTTGAVANEKLFF.

The V call is TRBV9, the J call TRBJ2-7, with 10 bases lining up with TRBD2. Germline lookup yields CDR1 SGDLS and CDR2 YYNGEE. V was pared by 5 bases and J by 6 bases, with 8 bases of the junction left unmatched. This CDR3 comprises 14 residues. The CDR3 region has the DNA TGTGCCAGCAGTAGAGCGGGGGGGAGTGGCGAGCAGTACTTC. This translates into CASSRAGGSGEQYF.

The chain carries TRBV14 and TRBJ1-4, with D possibly TRBD1 on 5 matching bases. The V end was cut by 4 bases, the J end by 5 bases, with 11 bases between. Germline CDR1 is SGHDN and CDR2 is FVKESK. The CDR3 length is 14 residues. CDR3 coding DNA: TGTGCCAGCAGCCGGGGACCGGAGAATGAAAAACTGTTTTTT. Encoded protein: CASSRGPENEKLFF.

This clonotype was counted ten times or more. The chain combines TRBV4-3 with TRBJ2-7; TRBD1 aligns across 9 bases. The length of the CDR3 is 17 residues. Germline V gene lookup returns CDR1 LGHNA and CDR2 YSLEER. The junction had 10 bases not matched to a gene; V was cut back by 0 bases and J by 4 bases. CDR3 residues: CASSQDHRGLFSYEQYF. The CDR3 DNA reads TGCGCCAGCAGCCAAGATCACAGGGGGCTTTTTAGTTACGAGCAGTACTTC.

Ten or more counts support this clonotype. CDR3 DNA sequence: TGTGCCAGCAGTTTAAGGGATTCCGGCACCGGGGAGCTGTTTTTT. It yields the protein CASSLRDSGTGELFF. J is TRBJ2-2 and V is TRBV27, with unresolved D. CDR1 and CDR2 from the germline V gene are MNHEY and SMNVEV (reference sequence). The CDR3 runs to 15 residues. Trimming cost V 2 bases and J 4 bases, with 11 bases left between them.

J is TRBJ1-2 and V is TRBV6-5; a possible D gene is TRBD1 (5 bases). The CDR3 runs 14 residues. V was shortened by 2 bases and J by 8 bases, with 15 bases between the two germline ends. Germline CDR1 reads MNHEY; CDR2 reads SVGAGI. CDR3 bases: TGTGCCAGCAGTTACGATAGGGGTGTGGGGGGCTACACCTTC. Translated, it gives CASSYDRGVGGYTF.

The sample holds a few counts of this clonotype. This CDR3 is CASSPGDRGREQYF. The CDR3 bases are TGTGCCAGCAGCCCGGGAGACAGGGGGCGTGAGCAGTACTTC. The chain has TRBV7-9 and TRBJ2-7; 10 positions match TRBD1. In germline, CDR1 is SEHNR, CDR2 FQNEAQ (reference sequence). The ends lost 5 bases at V and 7 bases at J; junction bases unmatched: 8. The CDR3 sequence is 14 residues long.

The chain joins TRBV12-3 or TRBV12-4 to TRBJ2-2; the match to TRBD1 covers 7 bases. The CDR3 loop spans 15 amino acids. Trimming took 8 bases from V and 2 from J; bases not matched to a gene: 8. CDR3 residues: CASARGTANTGELFF. CDR3 DNA sequence: TGTGCCAGCGCACGTGGGACAGCCAACACCGGGGAGCTGTTTTTT.